These 17 T cell receptor beta chains were sequenced from one sample in a study of shared clonotypes between healthy human individuals. Positive CCR7 selection of CD45RO-negative cells yielded the naive CD8 cells, and terminally differentiated effector memory CD45RA+ cells were excluded. Libraries were prepared by immunoSEQ multiplex PCR; TCRdb keeps only in-frame clonotypes and omits some of them. The repertoire holds millions of clones, with about 93% as singletons. The sample taken for sequencing was naive CD8+ T cells from PBMCs. The receptor set was obtained from a man aged 18-30 years in good health. Some clones in this sample may be carry-over from other donors' samples.

The chain has TRBV19 and TRBJ1-5, with D possibly TRBD1 on 5 matching bases. Germline lookup yields CDR1 LNHDA and CDR2 SQIVND (reference sequence). The CDR3 sequence is 15 residues long. V gave up 2 bases and J gave up 2 bases, with 10 bases separating them. The CDR3 loop reads CASSIRGDGNQPQHF. DNA for the CDR3: TGTGCCAGTAGTATACGAGGGGATGGCAATCAGCCCCAGCATTTT.

The chain employs TRBV7-9 and TRBJ2-2, with D maybe TRBD1 (6 bases). Germline V gives CDR1 SEHNR, CDR2 FQNEAQ (reference sequence). Trimming left V 11 bases short and J 0 bases short, with 13 bases between. This CDR3 has 14 amino acids. CDR3 protein: CALTRTANTGELFF. CDR3 nucleotides: TGTGCCTTAACACGGACAGCGAACACCGGGGAGCTGTTTTTT.

This clone was found a few times. The V call is TRBV6-5, the J call TRBJ1-1; 7 bases match TRBD1. Unmatched junction bases numbered 9, after V lost 3 bases and J lost 5 bases. CDR1 and CDR2 from the germline V gene are MNHEY and SVGAGI. The CDR3 covers 15 residues. CDR3 coding DNA: TGTGCCAGCAGTTATGGGAGGGGGCGGCGGACTGAAGCTTTCTTT. Protein product: CASSYGRGRRTEAFF.

V is TRBV13 and J is TRBJ2-1; D perhaps matches TRBD1 (6 bases). CDR3 length: 15 amino acids. Deletions cut 5 bases from V and 4 bases from J, with 15 bases between. Germline-derived CDR1 and CDR2 are PRHDT and FYEKMQ (reference sequence). The DNA of the CDR3 is TGTGCCAGCAGCACGGTATACGGGACATACAATGAGCAGTTCTTC. Translated: CASSTVYGTYNEQFF.

The CDR3 DNA sequence: TGCGCCAGCAGCGTTCTAGCGGGAGGGTACACAGATACGCAGTATTTT. This gives the protein CASSVLAGGYTDTQYF. This chain links TRBV5-1 with TRBJ2-3, with TRBD2 matching over 12 bases. The germline V gene encodes CDR1 SGHRS and CDR2 YFSETQ. Germline trimming cut 4 bases from V and 2 bases from J; bases unmatched to any gene: 5. The CDR3 has 16 residues.

The chain links TRBV7-7 to TRBJ2-1, with 10 bases aligning to TRBD1. The CDR3 runs 15 residues. Germline loops: CDR1 SSHAT, CDR2 FNYEAQ (reference sequence). Losses at the gene ends were 4 bases for V and 4 bases for J; bases not matched to a gene: 4. In DNA, the CDR3 is TGTGCCAGCAGCTCTCGGACAGGGGGGTACAATGAGCAGTTCTTC. Its translation is CASSSRTGGYNEQFF.

CDR3 DNA: TGTGCCACCAGCAGAGAAGGCTTAGCAGCCCGCACTTATGGCTACACCTTC. Amino acids: CATSREGLAARTYGYTF. The chain couples TRBV15 to TRBJ1-2; D ambiguous. Trimming removed 0 bases from V and 5 bases from J, with 19 bases in between. CDR1 and CDR2 (germline): LNHNV, YYDKDF (reference sequence). The CDR3 contains 17 residues.

This chain uses TRBV15 with TRBJ1-1, with unresolved D. Germline CDR1 LNHNV, CDR2 YYDKDF (reference sequence). The CDR3 is 13 amino acids. V was pared by 0 bases and J by 10 bases, with 12 bases between. Here the CDR3 DNA reads TGTGCCACCAGCAGAGATACTGCTGGTGGAGCTTTCTTT. Translating gives CATSRDTAGGAFF.

The chain joins TRBV5-1 to TRBJ2-3; TRBD1 matches at 7 bases. Trimming took 4 bases from V and 0 from J; bases not matched to a gene: 5. Germline values: CDR1 SGHRS, CDR2 YFSETQ. This CDR3 is built from 15 residues. CDR3 DNA sequence: TGCGCCAGCAGCCCTGAGGGGGCGAGCACAGATACGCAGTATTTT. Its protein is CASSPEGASTDTQYF.

The chain combines TRBV27 with TRBJ2-7, with a possible D match to TRBD1 (7 bases). This CDR3 spans 17 amino acids. The germline gives CDR1 MNHEY, CDR2 SMNVEV (reference sequence). The germline V and J ends were trimmed by 5 bases and 0 bases, with 20 bases remaining between them. The CDR3 is CASSTLTPQGGSYEQYF. In DNA, the CDR3 is TGTGCCAGCAGTACCCTTACCCCCCAGGGGGGCTCCTACGAGCAGTACTTC.

The chain has TRBV9 and TRBJ1-4; 9 bases align to TRBD1. Germline V gene sequence: CDR1 SGDLS, CDR2 YYNGEE. After removal of 3 bases from V and 5 bases from J, the junction contained 5 bases not matched to a gene. The CDR3 consists of 15 residues. CDR3 sequence reads: CASSEGGTGNEKLFF. The CDR3 DNA sequence: TGTGCCAGCAGCGAAGGGGGGACAGGGAATGAAAAACTGTTTTTT. Using reference TRBV9 and TRBJ1-4 for the parts outside the CDR3, the full variable domain is DSGVTQTPKHLITATGQRVTLRCSPRSGDLSVYWYQQSLDQGLQFLIQYYNGEERAKGNILERFSAQQFPDLHSELNLSSLELGDSALYFCASSEGGTGNEKLFFGSGTQLSVL.

The chain couples TRBV19 to TRBJ1-5; D gene ambiguous. This CDR3 has 14 amino acids. V shed 2 bases and J shed 10 bases, with 15 bases lying between them. In germline, CDR1 is LNHDA, CDR2 SQIVND (reference sequence). The DNA of the CDR3 is TGTGCCAGTAGTATAAGTCGGGCCCATGGTCCCCAGCATTTT. Translated, it gives CASSISRAHGPQHF.

The J gene is TRBJ2-6, the V gene TRBV27, with 12 bases aligning to TRBD2. V shed 2 bases, J shed 0 bases, and the junction held 8 bases outside the gene matches. CDR3 length: 20 residues. CDR1 is MNHEY and CDR2 is SMNVEV in the germline V gene (reference sequence). CDR3: CASSLRLAGVYRSGANVLTF. DNA of the CDR3: TGTGCCAGCAGTTTAAGACTAGCGGGAGTATACCGCTCTGGGGCCAACGTCCTGACTTTC. Full variable domain (outside the CDR3, taken from reference TRBV27 and TRBJ2-6): EAQVTQNPRYLITVTGKKLTVTCSQNMNHEYMSWYRQDPGLGLRQIYYSMNVEVTDKGDVPEGYKVSRKEKRNFPLILESPSPNQTSLYFCASSLRLAGVYRSGANVLTFGAGSRLTVL.

The V call is TRBV13, the J call TRBJ1-1, with a possible D match to TRBD1 (6 bases). CDR1 is PRHDT, CDR2 FYEKMQ, per germline (reference sequence). V was clipped by 1 base and J by 5 bases, with 11 bases between them. This CDR3 has 14 residues. Here the CDR3 DNA reads TGTGCCAGCAGCTTAGTCAGGGGAGGGACTGAAGCTTTCTTT. This codes for CASSLVRGGTEAFF.

V gene TRBV7-9 combines with J gene TRBJ2-1; maybe TRBD2 (5 bases). Trimming took off 3 bases at V and 4 bases at J, with 16 bases between the two ends. Germline values: CDR1 SEHNR, CDR2 FQNEAQ (reference sequence). The CDR3 is made up of 16 amino acids. The DNA for the CDR3 is TGTGCCAGCAGCTTCTGGACTCACCACACATACAATGAGCAGTTCTTC. It encodes CASSFWTHHTYNEQFF.

The J gene is TRBJ2-7, the V gene TRBV11-2; TRBD2 matches 7 bases. V lost 1 base, J lost 1 base, and 4 bases stayed unmatched. There are 15 residues in the CDR3. Germline CDR1 reads SGHAT; CDR2 reads FQNNGV. The CDR3: CASSLVGLGSYEQYF. The CDR3 bases are TGTGCCAGCAGCTTAGTCGGACTAGGGTCCTACGAGCAGTACTTC.

Turning to this clone: Other DNA sequences of this sample code for an identical CDR3. The chain uses TRBV27 and TRBJ2-5, with D unclear. CDR1 is MNHEY and CDR2 is SMNVEV in the germline V gene (reference sequence). Trimming pared 1 base from V and 1 base from J, leaving 7 bases between. The CDR3 extends over 14 amino acids. CDR3 sequence reads: CASSLWAGQETQYF. CDR3 DNA sequence: TGTGCCAGCAGTTTATGGGCAGGCCAAGAGACCCAGTACTTC.